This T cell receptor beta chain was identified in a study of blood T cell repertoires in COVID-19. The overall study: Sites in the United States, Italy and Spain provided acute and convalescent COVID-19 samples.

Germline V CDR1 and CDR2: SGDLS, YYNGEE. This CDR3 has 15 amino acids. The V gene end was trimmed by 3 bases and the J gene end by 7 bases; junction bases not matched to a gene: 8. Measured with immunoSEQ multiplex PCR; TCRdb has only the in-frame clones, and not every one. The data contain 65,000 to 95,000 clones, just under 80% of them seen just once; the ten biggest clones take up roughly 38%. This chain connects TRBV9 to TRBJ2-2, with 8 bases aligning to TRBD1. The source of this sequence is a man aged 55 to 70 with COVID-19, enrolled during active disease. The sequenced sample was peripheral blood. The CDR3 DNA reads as TGTGCCAGCAGCGCCATAGGACAGGGTGGCGGGGAGCTGTTTTTT. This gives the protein CASSAIGQGGGELFF.